The text below deals with one T cell receptor (beta chain). This sample was included in a study of blood T cell repertoires in COVID-19. Study at large: The analysed material was cDNA or gDNA that came from T cells, B-cell-depleted T cells, or PBMCs.

This CDR3 has 14 residues. Trimming at V came to 5 bases and at J to 4 bases, leaving 7 bases not matched to a gene. Germline CDR1 GTSNPN, CDR2 SVGIG (reference sequence). TCRdb's table, derived via immunoSEQ multiplex PCR, lists solely in-frame clones and lacks some. Of 60,000 to 85,000 clones in the sample, about 88% were seen once. The receptor was isolated from a woman aged 45 to 65 with active COVID-19. The sample was peripheral blood. This rearrangement joins TRBV30 to TRBJ2-7, with TRBD2 matching 11 bases. Here the CDR3 reads CAWETSGAGYEQYF. CDR3 DNA: TGTGCCTGGGAGACTAGCGGGGCGGGTTACGAGCAGTACTTC.